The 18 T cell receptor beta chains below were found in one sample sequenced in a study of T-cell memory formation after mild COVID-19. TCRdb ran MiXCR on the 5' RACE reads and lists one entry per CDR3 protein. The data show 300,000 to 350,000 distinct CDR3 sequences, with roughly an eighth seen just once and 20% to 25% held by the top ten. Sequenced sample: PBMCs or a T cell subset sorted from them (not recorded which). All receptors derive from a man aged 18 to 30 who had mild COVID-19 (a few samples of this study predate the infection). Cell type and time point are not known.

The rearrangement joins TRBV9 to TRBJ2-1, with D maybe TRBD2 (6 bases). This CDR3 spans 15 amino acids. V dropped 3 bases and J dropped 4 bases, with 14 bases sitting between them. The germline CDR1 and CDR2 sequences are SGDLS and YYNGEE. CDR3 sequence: CASSAYGGSYNEQFF. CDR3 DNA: TGTGCCAGCAGCGCTTATGGGGGGTCATACAATGAGCAGTTCTTC.

CDR3 region: CASSPQGFQETQYF. For the CDR3, the DNA is TGTGCCAGCAGCCCACAGGGATTCCAAGAGACCCAGTACTTC. The rearrangement links TRBV7-3 to TRBJ2-5; a possible D gene is TRBD1 (6 bases). The V and J ends lost 5 bases and 1 base respectively, with 11 bases between them. Germline V gene data show CDR1 as SGHTA and CDR2 as FQGTGA. The CDR3 has 14 residues.

The CDR3 DNA is TGTGCCAGCAGCCACGGTCGGGTAATCGGACTAGCGGGAGGGCCAAGGGAGTACGAGCAGTACTTC. It specifies CASSHGRVIGLAGGPREYEQYF. The chain employs TRBV4-2 and TRBJ2-7; 15 bases map to TRBD2. After removal of 3 bases from V and 4 bases from J, the junction contained 22 bases not matched to a gene. Germline CDR1 LGHNA, CDR2 YNFKEQ. The CDR3 runs 22 residues.

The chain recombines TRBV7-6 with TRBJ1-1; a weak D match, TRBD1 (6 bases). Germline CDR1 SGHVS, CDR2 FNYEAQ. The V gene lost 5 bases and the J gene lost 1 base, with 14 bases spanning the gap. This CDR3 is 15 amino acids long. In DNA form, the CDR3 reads TGTGCCAGCAGCCTTGACAGGCCTGAGAACACTGAAGCTTTCTTT. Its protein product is CASSLDRPENTEAFF.

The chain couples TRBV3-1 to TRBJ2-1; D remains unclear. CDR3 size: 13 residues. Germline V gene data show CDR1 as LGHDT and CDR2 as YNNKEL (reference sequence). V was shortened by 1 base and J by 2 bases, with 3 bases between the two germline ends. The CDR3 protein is CASSQGPYNEQFF. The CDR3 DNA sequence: TGTGCCAGCAGCCAAGGCCCCTACAATGAGCAGTTCTTC.

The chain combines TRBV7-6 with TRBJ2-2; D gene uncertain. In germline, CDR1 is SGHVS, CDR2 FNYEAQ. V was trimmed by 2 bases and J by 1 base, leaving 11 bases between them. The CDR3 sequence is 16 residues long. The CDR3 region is CASSLRQALNTGELFF. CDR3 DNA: TGTGCCAGCAGCTTAAGGCAGGCTCTGAACACCGGGGAGCTGTTTTTT.

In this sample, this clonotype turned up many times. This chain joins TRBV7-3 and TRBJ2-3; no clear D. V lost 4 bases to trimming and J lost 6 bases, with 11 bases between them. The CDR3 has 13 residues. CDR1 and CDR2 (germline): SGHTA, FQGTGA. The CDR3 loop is CASSYVDWDTQYF. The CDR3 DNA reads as TGTGCCAGCAGCTACGTTGACTGGGATACGCAGTATTTT.

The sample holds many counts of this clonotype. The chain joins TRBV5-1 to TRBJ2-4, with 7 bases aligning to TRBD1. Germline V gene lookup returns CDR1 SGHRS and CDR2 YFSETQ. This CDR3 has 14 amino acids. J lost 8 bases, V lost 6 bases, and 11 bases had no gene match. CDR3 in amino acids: CASNQGQIDDIQYF. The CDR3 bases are TGCGCCAGCAATCAGGGACAGATAGACGACATTCAGTACTTC.

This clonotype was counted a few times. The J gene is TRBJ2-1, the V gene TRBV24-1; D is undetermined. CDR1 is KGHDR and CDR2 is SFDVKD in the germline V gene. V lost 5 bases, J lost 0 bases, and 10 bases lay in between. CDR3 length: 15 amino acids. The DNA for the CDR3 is TGTGCCACCAGTGCGCATAAGAGCTCCTACAATGAGCAGTTCTTC. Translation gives CATSAHKSSYNEQFF.

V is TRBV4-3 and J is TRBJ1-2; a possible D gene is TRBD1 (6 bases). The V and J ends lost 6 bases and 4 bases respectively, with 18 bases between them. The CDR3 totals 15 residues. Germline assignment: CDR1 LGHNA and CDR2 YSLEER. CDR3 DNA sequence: TGCGCCAGCAGTCCACGACAGGTTCTAAGCTATGGCTACACCTTC. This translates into CASSPRQVLSYGYTF.

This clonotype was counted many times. CDR3 DNA sequence: TGTGCCAGCAGTCCGCTTGGCAGCTACGAGCAGTACTTC. Its translation is CASSPLGSYEQYF. The V gene is TRBV6-1, the J gene TRBJ2-7; D not resolved. This CDR3 has 13 amino acids. Trimming removed 5 bases at V and 3 bases at J, with 11 bases between. Germline V gives CDR1 MNHNS, CDR2 SASEGT.

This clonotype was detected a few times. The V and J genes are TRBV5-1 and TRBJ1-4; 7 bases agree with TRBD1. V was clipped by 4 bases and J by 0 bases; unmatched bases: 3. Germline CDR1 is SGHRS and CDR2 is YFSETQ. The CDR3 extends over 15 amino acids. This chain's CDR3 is CASSVGQTTNEKLFF. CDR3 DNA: TGCGCCAGCAGCGTGGGACAGACAACTAATGAAAAACTGTTTTTT.

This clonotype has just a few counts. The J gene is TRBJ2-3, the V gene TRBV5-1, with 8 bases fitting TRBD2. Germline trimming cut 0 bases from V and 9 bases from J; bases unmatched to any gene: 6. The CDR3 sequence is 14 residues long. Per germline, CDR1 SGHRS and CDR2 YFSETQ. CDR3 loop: CASSLEVGGVTQYF. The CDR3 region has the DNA TGCGCCAGCAGCTTGGAGGTCGGGGGGGTGACGCAGTATTTT.

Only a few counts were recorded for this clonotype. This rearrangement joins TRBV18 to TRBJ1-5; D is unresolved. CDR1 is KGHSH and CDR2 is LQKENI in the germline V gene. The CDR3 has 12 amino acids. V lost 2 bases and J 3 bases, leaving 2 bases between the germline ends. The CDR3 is CASSPYNQPQHF. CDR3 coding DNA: TGTGCCAGCTCACCATACAATCAGCCCCAGCATTTT.

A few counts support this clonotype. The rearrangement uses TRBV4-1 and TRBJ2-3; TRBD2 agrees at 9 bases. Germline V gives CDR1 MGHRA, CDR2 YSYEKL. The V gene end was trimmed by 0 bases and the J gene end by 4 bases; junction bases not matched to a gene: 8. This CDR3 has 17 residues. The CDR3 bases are TGCGCCAGCAGCCAAGAACGGGGCGGGGGGGCCCCAGATACGCAGTATTTT. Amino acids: CASSQERGGGAPDTQYF.

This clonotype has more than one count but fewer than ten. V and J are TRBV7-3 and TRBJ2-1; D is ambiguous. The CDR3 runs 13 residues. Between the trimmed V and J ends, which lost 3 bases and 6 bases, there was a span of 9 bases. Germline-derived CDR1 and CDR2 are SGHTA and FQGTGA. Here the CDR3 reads CASSLGHTNEQFF. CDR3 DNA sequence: TGTGCCAGCAGCTTGGGCCACACCAATGAGCAGTTCTTC.

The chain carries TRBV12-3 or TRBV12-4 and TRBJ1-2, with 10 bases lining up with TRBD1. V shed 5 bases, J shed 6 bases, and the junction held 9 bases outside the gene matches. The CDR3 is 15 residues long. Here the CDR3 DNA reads TGTGCCAGCAGTATTTTTTGGGGGACAGGGGATGGCTACACCTTC. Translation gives CASSIFWGTGDGYTF.

The CDR3 reads CASILPPSGGAYNEQFF. The DNA for the CDR3 is TGTGCCAGCATCCTTCCCCCTAGCGGGGGGGCCTACAATGAGCAGTTCTTC. V usage is TRBV27 and J usage is TRBJ2-1; 12 bases line up with TRBD2. CDR3 length: 17 amino acids. Germline loops: CDR1 MNHEY, CDR2 SMNVEV (reference sequence). J gave up 2 bases and V 7 bases, and 9 bases lay outside the gene matches.